Described below is a single T cell receptor beta chain sequence and its context. Its cognate antigen is unknown. This entry belongs to a study of post-analysis software for immune sequencing data. Study context: Recorded subtypes: relapsing-remitting, secondary progressive, progressive-relapsing; some patients unannotated.

Whole-study results and caveats: Normalized Chao1 diversity was significantly reduced in patients versus controls.

cDNA libraries for TCR beta contained unique molecular identifiers. TCRdb reanalysed the PCR reads using MiXCR and keeps one entry per CDR3 protein. The sample lists 750,000 to 950,000 distinct CDR3 sequences, 53% occurring once. The TCR sequence derives from a girl aged 10 to 17 with multiple sclerosis. Sequencing used blood.

This CDR3 reads CASSLDREVKLFF. CDR3 DNA sequence: TGTGCCAGCAGCTTGGACAGGGAAGTAAAACTGTTTTTT. V and J are TRBV7-2 and TRBJ1-4, with TRBD1 matching over 8 bases. From germline, CDR1 is SGHTA and CDR2 FQGNSA. V lost 3 bases, J lost 10 bases, and 4 bases stayed unmatched. This CDR3 is built from 13 residues.